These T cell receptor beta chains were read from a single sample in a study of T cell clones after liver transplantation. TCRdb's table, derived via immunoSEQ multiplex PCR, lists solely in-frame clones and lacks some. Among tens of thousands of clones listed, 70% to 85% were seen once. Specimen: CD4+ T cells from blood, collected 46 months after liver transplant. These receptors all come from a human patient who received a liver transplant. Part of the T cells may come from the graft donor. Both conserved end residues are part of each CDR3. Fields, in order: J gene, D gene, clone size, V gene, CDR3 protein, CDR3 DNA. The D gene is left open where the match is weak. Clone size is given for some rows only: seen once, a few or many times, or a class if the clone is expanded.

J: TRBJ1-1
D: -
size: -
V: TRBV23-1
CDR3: CASSHQFGNTEAFF
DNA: TGCGCCAGCAGTCACCAATTTGGGAACACTGAAGCTTTCTTT

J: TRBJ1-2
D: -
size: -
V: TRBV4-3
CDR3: CASSQEAGSGIDGYTF
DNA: TGCGCCAGCAGCCAAGAGGCAGGCAGCGGGATAGATGGCTACACCTTC

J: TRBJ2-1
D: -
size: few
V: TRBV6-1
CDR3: CASSETAGSYNEQFF
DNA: TGTGCCAGCAGTGAAACGGCAGGCTCCTACAATGAGCAGTTCTTC

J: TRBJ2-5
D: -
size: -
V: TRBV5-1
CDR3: CASSQGSSQETQYF
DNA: TGCGCCAGCAGCCAGGGCTCGAGCCAAGAGACCCAGTACTTC

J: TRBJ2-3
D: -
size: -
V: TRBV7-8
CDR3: CASSFGGAEDTQYF
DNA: TGTGCCAGCAGCTTCGGAGGTGCGGAAGATACGCAGTATTTT

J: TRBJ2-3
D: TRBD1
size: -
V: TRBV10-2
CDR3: CASSDGTGGRDTQYF
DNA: TGCGCCAGCAGTGACGGAACAGGGGGGAGGGATACGCAGTATTTT

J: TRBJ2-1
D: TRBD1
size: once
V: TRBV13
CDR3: CASRGTVYNEQFF
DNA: TGTGCCAGCCGAGGGACAGTATACAATGAGCAGTTCTTC

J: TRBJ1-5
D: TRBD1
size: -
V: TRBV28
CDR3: CASRRTGGVISNQPQHF
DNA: TGTGCCAGCAGGCGGACAGGGGGCGTTATCAGCAATCAGCCCCAGCATTTT

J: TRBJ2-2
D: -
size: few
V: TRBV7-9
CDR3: CASSARNQWDTGELFF
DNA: TGTGCCAGCAGCGCCCGAAATCAGTGGGACACCGGGGAGCTGTTTTTT

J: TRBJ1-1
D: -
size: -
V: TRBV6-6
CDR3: CASSYGGNTEAFF
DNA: TGTGCCAGCAGTTACGGAGGGAACACTGAAGCTTTCTTT

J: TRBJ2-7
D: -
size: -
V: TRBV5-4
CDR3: CASSLGSGDTEQYF
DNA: TGTGCCAGCAGCTTGGGGTCTGGGGATACCGAGCAGTACTTC

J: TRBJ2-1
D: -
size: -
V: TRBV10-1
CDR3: CASSRGQSNEQFF
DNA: TGCGCCAGCAGCCGTGGACAGTCCAATGAGCAGTTCTTC

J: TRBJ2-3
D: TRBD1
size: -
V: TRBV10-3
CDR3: CAARQGTGITDTQYF
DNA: TGTGCCGCTCGTCAAGGGACAGGTATCACAGATACGCAGTATTTT

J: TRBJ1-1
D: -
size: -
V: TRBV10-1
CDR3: CASSRQKNTEAFF
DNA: TGCGCCAGCAGTCGTCAGAAGAACACTGAAGCTTTCTTT

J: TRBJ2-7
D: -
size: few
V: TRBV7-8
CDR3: CASSLARQSYEQYF
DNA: TGTGCCAGCAGCTTGGCCAGACAGTCCTACGAGCAGTACTTC

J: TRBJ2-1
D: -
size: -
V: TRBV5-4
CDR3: CASSLDRAEQEYENEQFF
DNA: TGTGCCAGCAGCTTGGATCGAGCAGAGCAGGAGTACGAGAATGAGCAGTTCTTC

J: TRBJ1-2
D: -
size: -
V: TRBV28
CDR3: CASSLQSNYGYTF
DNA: TGTGCCAGCAGTTTACAGAGTAACTATGGCTACACCTTC

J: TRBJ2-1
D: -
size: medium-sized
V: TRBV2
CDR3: CASISGVSNEQFF
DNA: TGTGCCAGCATCTCCGGAGTTTCCAATGAGCAGTTCTTC

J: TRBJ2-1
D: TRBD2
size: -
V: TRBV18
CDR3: CASSPRLAGASNEQFF
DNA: TGTGCCAGCTCACCTCGACTAGCGGGAGCCAGCAATGAGCAGTTCTTC

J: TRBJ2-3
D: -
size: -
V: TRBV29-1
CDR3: CSVVSRSSTDTQYF
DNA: TGCAGCGTTGTTAGCAGATCTAGCACAGATACGCAGTATTTT

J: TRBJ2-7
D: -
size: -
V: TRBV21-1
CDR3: CASSKVWQGEGEQYF
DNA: TGTGCCAGCAGCAAAGTATGGCAGGGGGAAGGCGAGCAGTACTTC

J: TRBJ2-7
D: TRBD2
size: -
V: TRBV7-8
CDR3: CASSLARGADEQYF
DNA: TGTGCCAGCAGCTTAGCGCGGGGGGCGGACGAGCAGTACTTC

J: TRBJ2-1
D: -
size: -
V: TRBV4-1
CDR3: CASSQRGAWNEQFF
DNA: TGCGCCAGCAGCCAGAGGGGCGCTTGGAATGAGCAGTTCTTC

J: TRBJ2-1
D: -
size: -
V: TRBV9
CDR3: CASSATLGSYNEQFF
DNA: TGTGCCAGCAGCGCTACTCTGGGGTCCTACAATGAGCAGTTCTTC

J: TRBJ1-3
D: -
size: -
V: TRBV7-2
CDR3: CASSFQGSTSGNTIYF
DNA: TGTGCCAGCAGCTTTCAGGGGTCTACCTCTGGAAACACCATATATTTT